The 10 T cell receptor beta chains below were found in one sample sequenced in a study of vaccination and CD4 T cells after COVID-19. Their target antigens are unknown. An Oncomine TCR Beta short-read assay was used to sequence the DNA from cultured CD4+ T cells. Using its own MiXCR run on the PCR reads, TCRdb lists one record per CDR3 protein. The sample consists of about 15,000 distinct CDR3 sequences, roughly 43% of them appearing once. Treatment in this sample: roughly 10-day PBMC culture with coronavirus spike peptide pools or control peptides (ViraFEST assay). The sequenced sample was CD4+ T cells from blood, cultured in vitro. These TCRs come from a human donor who had recovered from COVID-19.

The chain uses TRBV5-4 and TRBJ2-7, with 12 nucleotides matching TRBD2. The V gene's germline CDR1 is SGHNT and CDR2 YYREEE (reference sequence). CDR3 length: 17 residues. V lost 1 base, J lost 2 bases, and 7 bases stayed unmatched. Here the CDR3 DNA reads TGTGCCAGCAGCTTGCTACTAGCGGGAGGATCCGCCTACGAGCAGTACTTC. Its translation is CASSLLLAGGSAYEQYF. Drawing the rest from reference TRBV5-4 and TRBJ2-7, the complete variable domain is ETGVTQSPTHLIKTRGQQVTLRCSSQSGHNTVSWYQQALGQGPQFIFQYYREEENGRGNFPPRFSGLQFPNYSSELNVNALELDDSALYLCASSLLLAGGSAYEQYFGPGTRLTVT.

This clonotype was found a few times. The chain is built from TRBV29-1 and TRBJ2-3; a possible D gene is TRBD1 (7 bases). Per the germline V gene, CDR1 is SQVTM and CDR2 is ANQGSEA. CDR3 length: 15 amino acids. Trimming removed 4 bases at V and 4 bases at J, with 18 bases between. CDR3 DNA sequence: TGCAGCGTTGGGGGGGCCAGACAGGGCCCAGATACGCAGTATTTT. Encoded protein: CSVGGARQGPDTQYF.

This chain joins TRBV30 and TRBJ1-4; 7 nucleotides agree with TRBD1. Germline-derived CDR1 and CDR2 are GTSNPN and SVGIG (reference sequence). There are 13 residues in the CDR3. With 4 bases clipped from V and 3 bases from J, the junction kept 2 bases outside the gene matches. The DNA of the CDR3 is TGTGCCTGGACGGGACAGCCTAATGAAAAACTGTTTTTT. This codes for CAWTGQPNEKLFF.

CDR3: CASSLVFADTQYF. The CDR3 DNA reads TGTGCCAGCAGTTTGGTATTCGCAGATACGCAGTATTTT. The chain employs TRBV28 and TRBJ2-3, with D unresolved. Germline CDR1 is MDHEN and CDR2 is SYDVKM. V was clipped by 3 bases and J by 4 bases, with 8 bases between them. CDR3 length: 13 residues.

The chain recombines TRBV5-1 with TRBJ2-3, with unresolved D. The germline V and J ends were trimmed by 5 bases and 0 bases, with 7 bases remaining between them. CDR3 length equals 13 residues. The germline V gene has CDR1 SGHRS and CDR2 YFSETQ. CDR3 sequence: CASRWASTDTQYF. Here the CDR3 DNA reads TGCGCCAGCAGATGGGCTAGCACAGATACGCAGTATTTT.

This rearrangement joins TRBV11-2 to TRBJ1-6; 7 bases align to TRBD1. The CDR3 extends over 15 amino acids. CDR1 and CDR2 (germline): SGHAT, FQNNGV. V was clipped by 5 bases and J by 9 bases; unmatched bases: 10. CDR3 protein: CASSHKQGMGSPLHF. In DNA form, the CDR3 reads TGTGCCAGCAGCCATAAACAGGGGATGGGTTCACCCCTCCACTTT.

The rearrangement joins TRBV18 to TRBJ2-3; a weak D match, TRBD2 (5 bases). The CDR3 is 16 residues long. Germline CDR1 KGHSH, CDR2 LQKENI. V was shortened by 1 base and J by 0 bases, with 11 bases between the two germline ends. The CDR3 nucleotides read TGTGCCAGCTCACCACTCAGCGGTCCTAGCACAGATACGCAGTATTTT. This translates into CASSPLSGPSTDTQYF. The full variable domain, completed using reference TRBV18 and TRBJ2-3, is NAGVMQNPRHLVRRRGQEARLRCSPMKGHSHVYWYRQLPEEGLKFMVYLQKENIIDESGMPKERFSAEFPKEGPSILRIQQVVRGDSAAYFCASSPLSGPSTDTQYFGPGTRLTVL.

The V and J genes are TRBV2 and TRBJ2-3; 7 bases align to TRBD1. Unmatched junction bases numbered 11, after V lost 6 bases and J lost 14 bases. Germline CDR1 is SNHLY and CDR2 is FYNNEI. The CDR3 consists of 12 residues. The CDR3 protein is CASRRTGGPPYF. CDR3 nucleotides: TGTGCCAGCAGAAGGACAGGCGGCCCCCCGTATTTT.

This chain uses TRBV4-1 with TRBJ2-2, with 9 bases that match TRBD2. The CDR3 spans 17 residues. Germline loops: CDR1 MGHRA, CDR2 YSYEKL. V shed 1 base, J shed 6 bases, and the junction held 9 bases outside the gene matches. The CDR3 DNA reads as TGCGCCAGCAGCCAAGTTCCAGCGGGAGGCTCGGCCGGGGAGCTGTTTTTT. This encodes CASSQVPAGGSAGELFF.

This clonotype showed up just a few times. This rearrangement joins TRBV20-1 to TRBJ2-1; the match to TRBD2 covers 8 bases. CDR1 and CDR2 (germline): DFQATT, SNEGSKA (reference sequence). V dropped 6 bases and J dropped 7; count of bases not matched to a gene: 8. There are 13 residues in the CDR3. The CDR3, as DNA: TGCAGTGCATCCACCGGGACTAGAAATGAGCAGTTCTTC. Encoded protein: CSASTGTRNEQFF.